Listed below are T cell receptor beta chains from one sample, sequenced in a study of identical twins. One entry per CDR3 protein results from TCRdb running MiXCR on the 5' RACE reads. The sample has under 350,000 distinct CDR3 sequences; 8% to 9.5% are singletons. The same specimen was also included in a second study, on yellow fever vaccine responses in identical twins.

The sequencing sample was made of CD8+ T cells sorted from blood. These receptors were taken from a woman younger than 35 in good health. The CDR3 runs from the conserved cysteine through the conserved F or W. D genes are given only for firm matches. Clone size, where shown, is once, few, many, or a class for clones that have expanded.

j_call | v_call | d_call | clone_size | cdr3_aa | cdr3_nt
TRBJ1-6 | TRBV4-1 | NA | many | CASSQDQGYSPLHF | TGCGCCAGCAGCCAAGACCAGGGATATTCACCCCTCCACTTT
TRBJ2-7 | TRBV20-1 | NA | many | CSALTSKRYEQYF | TGCAGTGCGTTAACTAGCAAACGATACGAGCAGTACTTC
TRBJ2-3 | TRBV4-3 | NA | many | CASSQDLAGALDTQYF | TGCGCCAGCAGCCAAGACCTAGCTGGAGCGTTAGATACGCAGTATTTT
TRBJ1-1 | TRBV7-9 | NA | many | CASSPTADTEAFF | TGTGCCAGCAGCCCAACCGCGGATACCGAAGCTTTCTTT
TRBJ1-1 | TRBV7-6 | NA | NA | CASSLGGVLGANTEAFF | TGTGCCAGCAGCTTAGGGGGGGTGCTGGGGGCCAACACTGAAGCTTTCTTT
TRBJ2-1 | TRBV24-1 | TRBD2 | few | CATKSGRATEQFF | TGTGCCACCAAAAGCGGGAGGGCGACTGAGCAGTTCTTC
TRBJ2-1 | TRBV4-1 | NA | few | CASSQVARRDEQFF | TGCGCCAGCAGCCAAGTAGCCCGTCGAGATGAGCAGTTCTTC
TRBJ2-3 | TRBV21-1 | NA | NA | CASSKADTQYF | TGTGCCAGCAGCAAAGCAGATACGCAGTATTTT
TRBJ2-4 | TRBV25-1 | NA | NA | CASMERDKNIQYF | TGTGCCAGCATGGAAAGAGACAAAAACATTCAGTACTTC
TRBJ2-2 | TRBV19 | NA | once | CASSPQTGPISGELFF | TGTGCCAGTAGTCCTCAGACCGGGCCTATCTCCGGGGAGCTGTTTTTT
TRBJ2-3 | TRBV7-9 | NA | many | CASSLPLSDTQYF | TGTGCCAGCAGCTTACCCCTATCAGATACGCAGTATTTT
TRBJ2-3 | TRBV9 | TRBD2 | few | CASSGGGTSTDTQYF | TGTGCCAGCAGCGGCGGGGGGACTAGCACAGATACGCAGTATTTT
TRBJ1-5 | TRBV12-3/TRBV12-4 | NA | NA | CASSLDSSYQPQHF | TGTGCCAGCAGCCTAGACAGCTCCTATCAGCCCCAGCATTTT
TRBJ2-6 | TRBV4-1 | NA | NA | CASSQTASSGANVLTF | TGCGCCAGCAGCCAGACCGCATCCTCTGGGGCCAACGTCCTGACTTTC
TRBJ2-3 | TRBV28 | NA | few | CASTSARGRRDTQYF | TGTGCCAGCACTAGCGCGAGGGGGAGAAGAGATACGCAGTATTTT
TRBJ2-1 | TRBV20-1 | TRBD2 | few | CSARERGSNEQFF | TGCAGTGCTAGGGAGCGGGGAAGTAATGAGCAGTTCTTC
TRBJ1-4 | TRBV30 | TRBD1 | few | CAWSTGTGLFF | TGTGCCTGGAGTACGGGGACAGGTCTGTTTTTT
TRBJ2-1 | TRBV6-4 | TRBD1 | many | CASSAYIRTGYNEQFF | TGTGCCAGCAGTGCGTATATAAGGACAGGGTACAATGAGCAGTTCTTC
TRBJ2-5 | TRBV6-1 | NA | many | CASSEASKETQYF | TGTGCCAGCAGTGAAGCTAGCAAAGAGACCCAGTACTTC
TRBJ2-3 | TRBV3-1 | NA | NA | CASSQEGDTQYF | TGTGCCAGCAGCCAAGAAGGTGATACGCAGTATTTT
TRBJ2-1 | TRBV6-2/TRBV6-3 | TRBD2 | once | CASSSARTSGREGEQFF | TGTGCCAGCAGTTCGGCGAGGACTAGCGGGAGGGAAGGTGAGCAGTTCTTC
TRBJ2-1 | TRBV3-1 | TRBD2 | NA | CASSQASASGGQFF | TGTGCCAGCAGCCAAGCCTCCGCTAGCGGGGGACAGTTCTTC
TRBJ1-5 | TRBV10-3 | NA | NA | CAPSESGQPQHF | TGTGCTCCATCAGAGTCGGGGCAGCCCCAGCATTTT
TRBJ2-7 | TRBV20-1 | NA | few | CSARDPRLHGPYEQYF | TGCAGTGCTAGAGATCCCCGCTTACACGGACCCTACGAGCAGTACTTC
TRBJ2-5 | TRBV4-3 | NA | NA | CASSHGRADQETQYF | TGCGCCAGCAGCCACGGCAGGGCAGATCAAGAGACCCAGTACTTC
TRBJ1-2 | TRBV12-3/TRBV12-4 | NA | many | CASSPFANYGYTF | TGTGCCAGCAGTCCTTTCGCTAACTATGGCTACACCTTC
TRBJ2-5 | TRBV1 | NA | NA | CTSSQGSGDQETQYF | TGCACCAGCAGCCAAGGGTCCGGGGACCAAGAGACCCAGTACTTC
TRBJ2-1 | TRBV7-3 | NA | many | CASSLAVGTGPNNEQFF | TGTGCCAGCAGCTTAGCCGTCGGGACTGGCCCTAACAATGAGCAGTTCTTC
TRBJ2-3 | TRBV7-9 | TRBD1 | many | CASSSEEQGSTDTQYF | TGTGCCAGCAGCTCAGAGGAACAGGGGAGCACAGATACGCAGTATTTT
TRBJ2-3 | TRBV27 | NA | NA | CASMVADAQYF | TGTGCCAGCATGGTGGCTGACGCGCAGTATTTT
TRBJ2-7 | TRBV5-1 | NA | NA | CASSLEDDRYEQYF | TGCGCCAGCAGCTTGGAGGATGATCGCTACGAGCAGTACTTC
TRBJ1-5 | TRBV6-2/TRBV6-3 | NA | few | CASSDHDQPQHF | TGTGCCAGCAGCGACCACGATCAGCCCCAGCATTTT
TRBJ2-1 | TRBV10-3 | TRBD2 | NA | CAIRAVLAGGRNEQFF | TGTGCCATCAGGGCCGTGCTAGCGGGAGGGCGGAATGAGCAGTTCTTC
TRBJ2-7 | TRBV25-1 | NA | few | CASFSGGGIDEQYF | TGTGCCAGCTTCTCAGGGGGGGGTATTGACGAGCAGTACTTC
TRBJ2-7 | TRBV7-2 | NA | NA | CASSSLLAESSYEQYF | TGTGCCAGCAGCTCGTTATTAGCGGAAAGCTCCTACGAGCAGTACTTC
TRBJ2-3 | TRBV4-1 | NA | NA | CASSQVVGISTDTQYF | TGCGCCAGCAGCCAAGTCGTAGGGATAAGCACAGATACGCAGTATTTT
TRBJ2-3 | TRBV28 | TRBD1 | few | CASSLLDRVTITDTQYF | TGTGCCAGCAGTTTGTTGGACAGGGTCACTATCACAGATACGCAGTATTTT
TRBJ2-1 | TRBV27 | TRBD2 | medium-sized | CASSDGTSGNYNEQFF | TGTGCCAGCAGTGATGGGACTAGCGGGAACTACAATGAGCAGTTCTTC
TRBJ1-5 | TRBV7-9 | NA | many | CASSRFGQPQHF | TGTGCCAGCAGCCGTTTCGGTCAGCCCCAGCATTTT
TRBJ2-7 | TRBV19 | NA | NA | CASSIFGGVSYEQYF | TGTGCCAGTAGTATATTTGGCGGCGTCTCCTACGAGCAGTACTTC
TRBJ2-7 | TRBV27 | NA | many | CASSFGVVYEQYF | TGTGCCAGCAGTTTTGGGGTCGTCTACGAGCAGTACTTC
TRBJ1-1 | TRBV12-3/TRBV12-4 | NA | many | CASSLGQVNTEAFF | TGTGCCAGCAGTTTGGGGCAGGTGAACACTGAAGCTTTCTTT
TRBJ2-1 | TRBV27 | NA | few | CASSFFNEQFF | TGTGCCAGCAGTTTCTTCAATGAGCAGTTCTTC
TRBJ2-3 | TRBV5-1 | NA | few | CASSLDRDFFTDTQYF | TGCGCCAGCAGCTTGGACCGGGACTTCTTCACAGATACGCAGTATTTT
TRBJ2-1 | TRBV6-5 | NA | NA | CASGHYSGDNEQFF | TGTGCCAGCGGTCACTATTCGGGAGACAATGAGCAGTTCTTC
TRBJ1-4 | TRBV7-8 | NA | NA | CASSVTPLGTNEKLFF | TGTGCCAGCAGCGTTACCCCGTTGGGAACTAATGAAAAACTGTTTTTT
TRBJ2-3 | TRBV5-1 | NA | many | CASSLDRSTDTQYF | TGTGCCAGCAGCTTAGACAGGAGCACAGATACGCAGTATTTT
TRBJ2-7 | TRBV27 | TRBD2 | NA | CASSATLAGGNEQYF | TGTGCCAGCAGTGCCACTCTAGCGGGAGGGAACGAGCAGTACTTC
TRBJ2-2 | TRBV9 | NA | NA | CASSVVEGELFF | TGTGCCAGCAGCGTAGTAGAGGGGGAGCTGTTTTTT
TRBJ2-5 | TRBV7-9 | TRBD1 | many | CASSTSGTGGLETQYF | TGTGCCAGCAGCACCTCCGGGACAGGGGGCTTAGAGACCCAGTACTTC
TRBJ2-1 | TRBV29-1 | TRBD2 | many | CSVEGGRAVENEQFF | TGCAGCGTTGAGGGCGGGAGGGCCGTAGAGAATGAGCAGTTCTTC
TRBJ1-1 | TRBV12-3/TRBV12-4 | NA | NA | CASTQNREGFLEWEAFF | TGTGCCAGCACCCAGAACAGGGAGGGTTTCCTTGAGTGGGAAGCTTTCTTT
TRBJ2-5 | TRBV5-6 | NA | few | CASSFGEEETQYF | TGTGCCAGCAGCTTTGGGGAAGAGGAGACCCAGTACTTC
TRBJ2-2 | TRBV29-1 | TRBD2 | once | CSVVRSGGANTGELFF | TGCAGCGTTGTCAGGAGCGGGGGAGCGAACACCGGGGAGCTGTTTTTT
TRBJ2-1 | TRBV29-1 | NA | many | CSGTDNTYNEQFF | TGCAGCGGGACTGACAATACTTACAATGAGCAGTTCTTC
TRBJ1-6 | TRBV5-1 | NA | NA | CASTVDTAPLHF | TGCGCCAGCACGGTTGACACTGCACCCCTCCACTTT
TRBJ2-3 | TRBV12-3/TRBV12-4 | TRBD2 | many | CASSSPDSGTDTQYF | TGTGCCAGCAGTTCCCCTGATAGCGGGACAGATACGCAGTATTTT